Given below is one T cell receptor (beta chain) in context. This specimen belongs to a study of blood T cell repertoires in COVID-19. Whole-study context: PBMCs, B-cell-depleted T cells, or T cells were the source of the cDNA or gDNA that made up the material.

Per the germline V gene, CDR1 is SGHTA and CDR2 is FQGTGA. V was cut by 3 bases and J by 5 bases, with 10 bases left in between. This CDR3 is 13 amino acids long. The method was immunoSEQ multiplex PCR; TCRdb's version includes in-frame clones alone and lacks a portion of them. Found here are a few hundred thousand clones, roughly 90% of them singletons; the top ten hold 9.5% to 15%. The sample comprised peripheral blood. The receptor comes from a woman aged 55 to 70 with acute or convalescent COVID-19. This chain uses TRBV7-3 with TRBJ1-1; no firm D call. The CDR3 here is CASSFGVGTEAFF. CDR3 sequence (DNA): TGTGCCAGCAGCTTCGGGGTGGGTACTGAAGCTTTCTTT.